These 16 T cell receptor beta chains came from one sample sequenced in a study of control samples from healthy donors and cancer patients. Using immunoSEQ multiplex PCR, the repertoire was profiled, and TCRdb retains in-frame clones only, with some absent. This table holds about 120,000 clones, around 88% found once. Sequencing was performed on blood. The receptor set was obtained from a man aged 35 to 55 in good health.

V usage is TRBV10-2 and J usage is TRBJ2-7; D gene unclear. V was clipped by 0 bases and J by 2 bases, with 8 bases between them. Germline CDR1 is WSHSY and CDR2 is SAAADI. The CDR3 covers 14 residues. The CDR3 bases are TGCGCCAGCAGTGAGTCTCTTATTCCCTACGAGCAGTACTTC. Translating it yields CASSESLIPYEQYF.

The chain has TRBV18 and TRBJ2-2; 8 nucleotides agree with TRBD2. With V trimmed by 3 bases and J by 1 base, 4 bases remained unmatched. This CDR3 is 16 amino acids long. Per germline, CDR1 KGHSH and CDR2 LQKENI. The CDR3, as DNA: TGTGCCAGCTCACCTGTAGCGGGAAAGAACACCGGGGAGCTGTTTTTT. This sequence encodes CASSPVAGKNTGELFF.

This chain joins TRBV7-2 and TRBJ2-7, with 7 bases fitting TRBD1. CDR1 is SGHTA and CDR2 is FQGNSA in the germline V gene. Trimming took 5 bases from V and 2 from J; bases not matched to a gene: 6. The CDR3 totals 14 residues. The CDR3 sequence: CASSLGTAPYEQYF. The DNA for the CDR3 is TGTGCCAGCAGCCTAGGGACAGCTCCCTACGAGCAGTACTTC.

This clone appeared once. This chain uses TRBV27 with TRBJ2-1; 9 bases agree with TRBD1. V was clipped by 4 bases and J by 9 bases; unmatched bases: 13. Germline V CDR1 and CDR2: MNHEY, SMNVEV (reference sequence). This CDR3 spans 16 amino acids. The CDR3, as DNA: TGTGCCAGCAGTTCCTCCGGGACAGGGTTAATTCTTGAGCAGTTCTTC. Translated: CASSSSGTGLILEQFF.

The CDR3 region is CSVDWQGLRNYGYTF. In nucleotides, the CDR3 is TGCAGCGTTGACTGGCAGGGACTACGGAACTATGGCTACACCTTC. The chain combines TRBV29-1 with TRBJ1-2, with D tentatively TRBD1 (5 bases). This CDR3 has 15 amino acids. Germline CDR1 and CDR2: SQVTM and ANQGSEA. The V end lost 3 bases, the J end lost 2 bases, and 16 bases lay between the germline ends.

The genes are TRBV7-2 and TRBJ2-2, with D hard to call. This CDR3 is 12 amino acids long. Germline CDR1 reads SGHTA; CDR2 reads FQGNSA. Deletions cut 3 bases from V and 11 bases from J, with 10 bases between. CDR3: CASSLSKFELFF. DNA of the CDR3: TGTGCCAGCAGCTTGTCGAAGTTCGAGCTGTTTTTT.

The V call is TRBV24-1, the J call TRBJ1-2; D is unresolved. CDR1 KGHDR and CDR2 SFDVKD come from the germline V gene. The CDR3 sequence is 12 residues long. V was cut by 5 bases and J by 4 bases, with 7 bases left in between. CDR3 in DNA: TGTGCCACCAGTGTCAAGGGCTATGGCTACACCTTC. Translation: CATSVKGYGYTF.

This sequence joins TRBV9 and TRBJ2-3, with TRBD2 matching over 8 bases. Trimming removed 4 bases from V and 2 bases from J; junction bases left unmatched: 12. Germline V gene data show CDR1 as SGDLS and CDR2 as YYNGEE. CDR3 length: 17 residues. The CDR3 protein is CASSIPLAGGLTDTQYF. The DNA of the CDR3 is TGTGCCAGCAGCATCCCCCTAGCGGGTGGCCTCACAGATACGCAGTATTTT.

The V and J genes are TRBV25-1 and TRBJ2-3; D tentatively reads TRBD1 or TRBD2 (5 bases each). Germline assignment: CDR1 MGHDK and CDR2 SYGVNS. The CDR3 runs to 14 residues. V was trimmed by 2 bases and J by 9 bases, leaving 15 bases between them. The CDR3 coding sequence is TGTGCCAGCAGTGAAGAGGGGCCTATAGGCACGCAGTATTTT. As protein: CASSEEGPIGTQYF. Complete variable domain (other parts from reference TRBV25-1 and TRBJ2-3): EADIYQTPRYLVIGTGKKITLECSQTMGHDKMYWYQQDPGMELHLIHYSYGVNSTEKGDLSSESTVSRIRTEHFPLTLESARPSHTSQYLCASSEEGPIGTQYFGPGTRLTVL.

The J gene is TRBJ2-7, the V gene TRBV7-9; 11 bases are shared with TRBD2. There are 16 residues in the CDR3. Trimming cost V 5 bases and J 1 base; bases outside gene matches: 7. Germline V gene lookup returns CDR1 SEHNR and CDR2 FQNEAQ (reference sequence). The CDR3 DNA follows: TGTGCCAGCAGCACGATACTAGCGGGGGAATCCTACGAGCAGTACTTC. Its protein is CASSTILAGESYEQYF.

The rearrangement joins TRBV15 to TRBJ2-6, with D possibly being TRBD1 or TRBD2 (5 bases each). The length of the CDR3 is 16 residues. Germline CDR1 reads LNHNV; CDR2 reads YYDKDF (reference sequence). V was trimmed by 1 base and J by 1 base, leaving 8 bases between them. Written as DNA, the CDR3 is TGTGCCACCAGCAGAGGGGGGATGTCTGGGGCCAACGTCCTGACTTTC. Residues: CATSRGGMSGANVLTF.

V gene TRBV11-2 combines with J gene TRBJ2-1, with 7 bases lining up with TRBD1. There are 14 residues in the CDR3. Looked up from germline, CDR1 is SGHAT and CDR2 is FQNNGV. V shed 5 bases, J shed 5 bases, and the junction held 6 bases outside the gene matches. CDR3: CASSTPTGHNEQFF. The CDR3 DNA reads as TGTGCCAGCAGCACCCCGACAGGGCACAATGAGCAGTTCTTC.

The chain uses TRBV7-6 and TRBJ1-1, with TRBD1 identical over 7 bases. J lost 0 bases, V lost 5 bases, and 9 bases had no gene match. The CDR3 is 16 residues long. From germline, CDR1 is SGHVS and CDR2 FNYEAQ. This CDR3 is CASSPRQGGVNTEAFF. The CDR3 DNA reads TGTGCCAGCAGCCCCCGACAGGGAGGTGTGAACACTGAAGCTTTCTTT.

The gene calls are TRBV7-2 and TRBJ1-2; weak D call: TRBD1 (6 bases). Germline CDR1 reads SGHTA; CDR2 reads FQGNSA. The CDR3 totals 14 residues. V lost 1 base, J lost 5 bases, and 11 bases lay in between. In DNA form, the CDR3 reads TGTGCCAGCAGCTTAGTAGGGCAGGGGTATGGCTACACCTTC. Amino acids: CASSLVGQGYGYTF.

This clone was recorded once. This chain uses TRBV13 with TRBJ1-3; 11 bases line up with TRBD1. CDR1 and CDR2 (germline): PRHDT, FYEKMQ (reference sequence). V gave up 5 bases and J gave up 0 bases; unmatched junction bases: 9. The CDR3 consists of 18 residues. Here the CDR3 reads CASSAWTGGPDSGNTIYF. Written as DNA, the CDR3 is TGTGCCAGCAGCGCCTGGACAGGGGGCCCAGACTCTGGAAACACCATATATTTT.

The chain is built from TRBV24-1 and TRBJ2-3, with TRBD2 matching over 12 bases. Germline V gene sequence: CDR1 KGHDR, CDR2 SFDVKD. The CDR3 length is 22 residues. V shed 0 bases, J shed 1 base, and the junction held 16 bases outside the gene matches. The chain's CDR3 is CATSDLTTRLAGGPGGTDTQYF. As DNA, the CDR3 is TGTGCCACCAGTGATTTGACCACTCGGCTAGCGGGGGGGCCGGGCGGCACAGATACGCAGTATTTT.